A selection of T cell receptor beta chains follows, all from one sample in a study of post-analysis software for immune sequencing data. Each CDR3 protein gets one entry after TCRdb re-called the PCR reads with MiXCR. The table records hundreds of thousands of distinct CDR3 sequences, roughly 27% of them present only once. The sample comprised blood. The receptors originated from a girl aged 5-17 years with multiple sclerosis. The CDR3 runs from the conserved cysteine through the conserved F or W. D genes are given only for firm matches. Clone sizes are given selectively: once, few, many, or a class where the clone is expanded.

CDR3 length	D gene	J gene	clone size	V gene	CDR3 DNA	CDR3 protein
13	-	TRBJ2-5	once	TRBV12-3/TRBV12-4	TGTGCCAGCAGTCAACTTGGCCTAGCCCAGCAGTACTTC	CASSQLGLAQQYF
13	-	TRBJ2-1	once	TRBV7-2	TGTGCCAACAGCACCCTACGGGGCAATGAGCAGTTCTTC	CANSTLRGNEQFF
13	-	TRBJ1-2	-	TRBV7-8	TGTGCCAGCAGCTTATTACAAAGCTATGGCTACACCTTC	CASSLLQSYGYTF
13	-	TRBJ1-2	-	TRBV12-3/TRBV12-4	TGTACCAGCAGCACCGGACGGCCCTATGGCTACACCTTC	CTSSTGRPYGYTF
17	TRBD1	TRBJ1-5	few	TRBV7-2	TGTGCCAGCAGCACGGGACAGGTGGGGTATAGCAATCAGCCCCAGCATTTT	CASSTGQVGYSNQPQHF
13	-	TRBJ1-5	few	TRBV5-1	TGCGCCAGCAGCTTGCACAGGGTTCAGCCCCAGCATTTT	CASSLHRVQPQHF
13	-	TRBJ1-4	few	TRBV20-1	TGCAGTGTCGGAGATCCAACTAATGAAAAACTGTTTTTT	CSVGDPTNEKLFF
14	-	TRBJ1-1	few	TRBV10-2	TGCGCCAGCAGTGAGGAAGCGTGGAGCACTGAAGCTTTCTTT	CASSEEAWSTEAFF
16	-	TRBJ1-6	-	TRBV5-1	TGCGCCAGCAGCTTGGTTCCGGGGGCGCGGAGTTCACCCCTCCACTTT	CASSLVPGARSSPLHF
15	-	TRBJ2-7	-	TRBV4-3	TGCGCCAGCAGCCAAGTAAACAATCTGAACAATGAGCAGTACTTC	CASSQVNNLNNEQYF
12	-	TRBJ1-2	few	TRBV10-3	TGTGCCATCAGTGCTCAAGGGGGTGGCTACACCTTC	CAISAQGGGYTF
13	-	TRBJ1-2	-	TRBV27	TGTGCCAGCAGTTTCGTAGGGAGGGATGGCTACACCTTC	CASSFVGRDGYTF
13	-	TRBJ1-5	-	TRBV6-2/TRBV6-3	TGTGTCAGCAGTACCCGAGGCAATCAGCCCCAGCATTTT	CVSSTRGNQPQHF
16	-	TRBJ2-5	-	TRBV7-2	TGTGCCAGCAGCTCTGAACCGGGACTGGCTTTAAAGACCCAGTACTTC	CASSSEPGLALKTQYF